This entry lists 29 T cell receptor beta chains sequenced from one sample in a study of regulatory T cells in long-lasting Graves disease. TCRdb redid the calling of the reads with MiXCR, one entry per CDR3 protein. This sample carries several hundred distinct CDR3 sequences, approximately 52% of them seen once, and the ten largest clones take about a sixth. PBMC-derived RNA was used for the TCR library. Sequenced here: peripheral blood mononuclear cells (PBMCs), sampled with antithyroid drug treatment, in newly diagnosed or persistent Graves disease (not recorded which). The receptors were gathered from a female donor with Graves disease.

This clonotype was detected a few times. DNA for the CDR3: TGTGCCAGCAGTTTTCAGGGGGACACTGAAGCTTTCTTT. Translated: CASSFQGDTEAFF. This chain uses TRBV12-3 or TRBV12-4 with TRBJ1-1, with TRBD1 matching 7 bases. This CDR3 is 13 amino acids long. V lost 3 bases, J lost 3 bases, and 1 base stayed unmatched.

The chain recombines TRBV21-1 with TRBJ2-7. TRBV21-1 is classified as a pseudogene. CDR3 size: 13 residues. The CDR3 region has the DNA TGTGCCAGCAGCAAACGTGGGGAAGGCGAGCAGTACTTC. Its translation: CASSKRGEGEQYF.

This clonotype was detected a few times. The chain links TRBV7-2 to TRBJ1-1, with D unresolved. CDR1 is SGHTA and CDR2 is FQGNSA in the germline V gene. V was trimmed by 5 bases and J by 0 bases, leaving 13 bases between them. The CDR3 covers 15 residues. The CDR3 DNA sequence: TGTGCCAGCAGCCCCGGATGGACCGTGAACACTGAAGCTTTCTTT. Translating it yields CASSPGWTVNTEAFF.

This sequence joins TRBV19 and TRBJ1-1; D possibly corresponds to TRBD1 (5 bases). V was clipped by 3 bases and J by 1 base, with 12 bases between them. CDR1 LNHDA and CDR2 SQIVND come from the germline V gene (reference sequence). This CDR3 spans 15 amino acids. CDR3 bases: TGTGCCAGTAGTATTCTGGGGGGACGGAACACTGAAGCTTTCTTT. This gives the protein CASSILGGRNTEAFF.

This chain links TRBV3-1 with TRBJ2-5, with no clear D. The V end lost 3 bases, the J end lost 7 bases, and 15 bases lay between the germline ends. CDR3 length equals 14 residues. Germline-derived CDR1 and CDR2 are LGHDT and YNNKEL (reference sequence). CDR3 in amino acids: CASSHDDGRRTQYF. For the CDR3, the DNA is TGTGCCAGCAGCCACGATGATGGCCGCCGGACCCAGTACTTC.

The chain is built from TRBV12-3 or TRBV12-4 and TRBJ2-1; the match to TRBD2 covers 14 bases. The CDR3 consists of 17 residues. V gave up 3 bases and J gave up 2 bases; unmatched junction bases: 3. The CDR3 nucleotides are TGTGCCAGCAGTTTCCCGGGACTAGCGGGAGCCTACAATGAGCAGTTCTTC. Translating gives CASSFPGLAGAYNEQFF.

The rearrangement links TRBV5-1 to TRBJ2-5; 9 nucleotides line up with TRBD2. J lost 2 bases, V lost 9 bases, and 11 bases had no gene match. Germline V gene data show CDR1 as SGHRS and CDR2 as YFSETQ. The CDR3 runs 15 residues. CDR3 DNA sequence: TGCGCCACGCACGGGGGGACTAGCCAACAAGAGACCCAGTACTTC. Translation gives CATHGGTSQQETQYF.

The sample holds a few counts of this clonotype. The V and J genes are TRBV25-1 and TRBJ1-6; D gene unclear. Trimming took 2 bases from V and 10 from J, leaving 6 bases between them. Germline V gene data show CDR1 as MGHDK and CDR2 as SYGVNS. CDR3 length equals 12 residues. The CDR3 DNA reads as TGTGCCAGCAGTGAAGGACGGTCACCCCTCCACTTT. Protein sequence: CASSEGRSPLHF.

The chain joins TRBV29-1 to TRBJ2-4, with D perhaps matching TRBD1 (5 bases). Germline CDR1 is SQVTM and CDR2 is ANQGSEA. The CDR3 has 16 residues. The V end lost 2 bases, the J end lost 0 bases, and 14 bases lay between the germline ends. The CDR3 loop reads CSVERRTPLAKNIQYF. As DNA, the CDR3 is TGCAGCGTTGAAAGAAGGACACCTTTAGCCAAAAACATTCAGTACTTC.

In this sample, this clonotype turned up a few times. V gene TRBV7-9 combines with J gene TRBJ1-2; no clear D gene. V lost 2 bases to trimming and J lost 2 bases, with 6 bases between them. This CDR3 is built from 13 residues. The germline CDR1 and CDR2 sequences are SEHNR and FQNEAQ (reference sequence). The CDR3 loop is CASSLPANYGYTF. The CDR3 nucleotides read TGTGCCAGCAGCTTACCAGCGAACTATGGCTACACCTTC.

The chain recombines TRBV20-1 with TRBJ1-2; 8 bases line up with TRBD1. The V and J ends lost 5 bases and 4 bases, in that order; junction bases with no gene match: 6. The CDR3 length is 13 residues. Germline CDR1 is DFQATT and CDR2 is SNEGSKA (reference sequence). In nucleotides, the CDR3 is TGCAGTGCTGAAGGACAGGGCGGCTATGGCTACACCTTC. This encodes CSAEGQGGYGYTF.

The rearrangement uses TRBV3-1 and TRBJ2-7, with 11 bases aligning to TRBD2. Trimming removed 4 bases from V and 1 base from J; junction bases left unmatched: 6. The germline V gene has CDR1 LGHDT and CDR2 YNNKEL (reference sequence). The CDR3 is made up of 16 amino acids. Here the CDR3 reads CASSPTGTSGSYEQYF. CDR3 nucleotide sequence: TGTGCCAGCAGCCCTACAGGGACTAGCGGTTCCTACGAGCAGTACTTC.

The genes are TRBV25-1 and TRBJ2-5, with 12 nucleotides matching TRBD2. Germline V gene sequence: CDR1 MGHDK, CDR2 SYGVNS. This CDR3 is built from 15 residues. The trim removed 5 bases at V and 5 bases at J, leaving 6 bases unmatched. The CDR3 spells CASSLLAGGEETQYF. DNA of the CDR3: TGTGCCAGCAGTCTTCTAGCGGGAGGGGAGGAGACCCAGTACTTC.

This clonotype was picked up a small number of times. The chain carries TRBV12-3 or TRBV12-4 and TRBJ2-7, with unresolved D. The V and J ends lost 4 bases and 4 bases respectively, with 14 bases between them. This CDR3 spans 14 amino acids. The CDR3: CASSSNLDGYEQYF. CDR3 DNA sequence: TGTGCCAGCAGTTCGAACCTAGACGGTTACGAGCAGTACTTC.

This clonotype was recorded once. This chain uses TRBV7-2 with TRBJ1-5, with 9 bases aligning to TRBD1. J gave up 4 bases and V 1 base, and 2 bases lay outside the gene matches. This CDR3 region has 15 residues. In germline, CDR1 is SGHTA, CDR2 FQGNSA. The CDR3 coding sequence is TGTGCCAGCAGCTTAGGGGGGACAGGGAATCAGCCCCAGCATTTT. Protein sequence: CASSLGGTGNQPQHF.

This chain uses TRBV5-1 with TRBJ1-1, with D perhaps TRBD1 (6 bases). V lost 6 bases and J 2 bases, leaving 17 bases between the germline ends. This CDR3 is 15 amino acids long. The V gene's germline CDR1 is SGHRS and CDR2 YFSETQ. CDR3 in amino acids: CASNPGHPVNTEAFF. In DNA form, the CDR3 reads TGCGCCAGCAACCCGGGACACCCGGTTAACACTGAAGCTTTCTTT. The complete variable domain, with remaining parts taken from reference TRBV5-1 and TRBJ1-1, reads KAGVTQTPRYLIKTRGQQVTLSCSPISGHRSVSWYQQTPGQGLQFLFEYFSETQRNKGNFPGRFSGRQFSNSRSEMNVSTLELGDSALYLCASNPGHPVNTEAFFGQGTRLTVV.

This clonotype was observed a single time. The chain links TRBV29-1 to TRBJ2-5, with D possibly TRBD1 on 6 matching bases. The CDR3 consists of 12 residues. Deletions cut 2 bases from V and 5 bases from J, with 9 bases between. The V gene's germline CDR1 is SQVTM and CDR2 ANQGSEA. In DNA, the CDR3 is TGCAGCGTTGAATGGGGGCCTGAGACCCAGTACTTC. Protein: CSVEWGPETQYF.

The chain recombines TRBV5-4 with TRBJ1-5, with D hard to call. Per germline, CDR1 SGHNT and CDR2 YYREEE (reference sequence). Trimming removed 4 bases from V and 5 bases from J, with 10 bases in between. This CDR3 contains 13 residues. The DNA of the CDR3 is TGTGCCAGCAGCCCCGGACGGGATCAGCCCCAGCATTTT. This codes for CASSPGRDQPQHF.

This chain joins TRBV5-1 and TRBJ2-1; D gene ambiguous. The germline V and J ends were trimmed by 4 bases and 9 bases, with 14 bases remaining between them. CDR3 length equals 13 residues. Germline CDR1 and CDR2: SGHRS and YFSETQ. DNA for the CDR3: TGCGCCAGCAGCATGGAATCGTTCGCTGAGCAGTTCTTC. Its translation: CASSMESFAEQFF.

This clonotype turned up a few times. The rearrangement uses TRBV14 and TRBJ2-2, with 7 bases identical to TRBD2. Looked up from germline, CDR1 is SGHDN and CDR2 is FVKESK. Trimming removed 0 bases from V and 5 bases from J; junction bases left unmatched: 3. This CDR3 has 15 amino acids. The CDR3 is CASSQDFGGTGELFF. Here the CDR3 DNA reads TGTGCCAGCAGCCAAGATTTCGGGGGGACCGGGGAGCTGTTTTTT.

The chain links TRBV5-6 to TRBJ1-2, with D tentatively TRBD1 (5 bases). The CDR3 spans 14 residues. Trimming left V 4 bases short and J 4 bases short, with 14 bases between. Germline-derived CDR1 and CDR2 are SGHDT and YYEEEE. The CDR3 spells CASSPGAGGYGYTF. DNA of the CDR3: TGTGCCAGCAGCCCTGGGGCAGGCGGCTATGGCTACACCTTC.

The sample holds a few counts of this clonotype. This chain connects TRBV5-1 to TRBJ2-7; no firm D call. CDR3 size: 13 residues. CDR1 and CDR2 from the germline V gene are SGHRS and YFSETQ. V gave up 0 bases and J gave up 3 bases, with 7 bases separating them. This chain's CDR3 is CASSLDENYEQYF. CDR3 nucleotide sequence: TGCGCCAGCAGCTTGGATGAGAACTACGAGCAGTACTTC.

This clonotype was detected only a few times. The V and J genes are TRBV25-1 and TRBJ2-3; D gene ambiguous. V lost 1 base, J lost 4 bases, and 6 bases lay in between. The CDR3 is made up of 13 amino acids. Looked up from germline, CDR1 is MGHDK and CDR2 is SYGVNS. CDR3 residues: CASSEFDADTQYF. The CDR3 coding sequence is TGTGCCAGCAGTGAATTTGATGCAGATACGCAGTATTTT.

This clonotype was counted only a few times. The V call is TRBV5-1, the J call TRBJ2-7; D possibly corresponds to TRBD2 (6 bases). The CDR3 spans 14 residues. V lost 0 bases, J lost 5 bases, and 12 bases lay in between. Germline V gene sequence: CDR1 SGHRS, CDR2 YFSETQ. CDR3 sequence (DNA): TGCGCCAGCAGCTTGGAGAGGGTAGCGGACGAGCAGTACTTC. It specifies CASSLERVADEQYF.

V is TRBV27 and J is TRBJ2-7, with D unclear. The V gene's germline CDR1 is MNHEY and CDR2 SMNVEV (reference sequence). CDR3 length: 14 residues. Trimming stripped 5 bases from V and 6 bases from J, with 17 bases between. As DNA, the CDR3 is TGTGCCAGCAGTCCATACGACTTATCCGGCGAGCAGTACTTC. Encoded protein: CASSPYDLSGEQYF.

J is TRBJ1-2 and V is TRBV19; maybe TRBD1 (5 bases). Trimming took 2 bases from V and 10 from J, leaving 17 bases between them. This CDR3 is 14 amino acids long. CDR1 is LNHDA and CDR2 is SQIVND in the germline V gene (reference sequence). CDR3 region: CASSISTGRLDYTF. CDR3 nucleotides: TGTGCCAGTAGTATAAGTACAGGAAGGCTCGACTACACCTTC.

The CDR3 nucleotides read TGTGCCAGCAGCTTGCGAAAGGGCACAGATACGCAGTATTTT. The encoded protein is CASSLRKGTDTQYF. This chain links TRBV7-8 with TRBJ2-3; D not certain. The CDR3 covers 14 residues. V dropped 3 bases and J dropped 1 base, with 8 bases sitting between them. Germline lookup yields CDR1 SGHVS and CDR2 FQNEAQ.

This clonotype has more than one count but fewer than ten. The genes are TRBV5-1 and TRBJ1-2, with 9 bases aligning to TRBD1. Looked up from germline, CDR1 is SGHRS and CDR2 is YFSETQ. This CDR3 is built from 15 residues. V lost 2 bases and J lost 7; bases outside the gene matches: 9. The CDR3 DNA is TGCGCCAGCAGCTTTAACGGGGACAGGGCCGGTGGCTACACCTTC. Translated, it gives CASSFNGDRAGGYTF.

The rearrangement joins TRBV29-1 to TRBJ1-1; D is undetermined. Trimming left V 3 bases short and J 0 bases short, with 8 bases between. CDR1 is SQVTM and CDR2 is ANQGSEA in the germline V gene. The CDR3 runs to 13 residues. The CDR3 nucleotides are TGCAGCGTTGAGGCGTACTTGAACACTGAAGCTTTCTTT. Translating gives CSVEAYLNTEAFF.